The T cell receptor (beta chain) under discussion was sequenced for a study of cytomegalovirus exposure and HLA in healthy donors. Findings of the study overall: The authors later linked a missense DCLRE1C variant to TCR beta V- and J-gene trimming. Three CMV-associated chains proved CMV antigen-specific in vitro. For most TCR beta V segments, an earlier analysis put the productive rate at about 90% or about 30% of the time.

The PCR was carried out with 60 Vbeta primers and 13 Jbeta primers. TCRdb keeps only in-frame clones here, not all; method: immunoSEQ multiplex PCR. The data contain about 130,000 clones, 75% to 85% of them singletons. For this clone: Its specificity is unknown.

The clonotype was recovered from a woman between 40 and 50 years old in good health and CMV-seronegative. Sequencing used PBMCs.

The CDR3 nucleotides read TGTGCCGCCCAGGCAGGGGAGGGTCAGCCCCAGCATTTT. Translated: CAAQAGEGQPQHF. This chain links TRBV2 with TRBJ1-5; tentatively, D is TRBD1 (6 bases). CDR1 SNHLY and CDR2 FYNNEI come from the germline V gene. The CDR3 totals 13 residues. Deletions cut 11 bases from V and 6 bases from J, with 17 bases between.